Following are 15 T cell receptor beta chains from one sample sequenced in a study of PD-1 blockade in classical Hodgkin lymphoma. The table came from immunoSEQ multiplex PCR; TCRdb's copy has only in-frame clones and leaves some out. The data hold 50,000 to 85,000 clones, with about 64% observed a single time. Brentuximab vedotin exposure varied among the patients, all of whom had relapsed after autologous stem cell transplantation. Material: peripheral blood mononuclear cells (PBMCs), obtained before the second cycle of nivolumab. Source of these receptors: a human donor with classical Hodgkin lymphoma.

The chain combines TRBV9 with TRBJ1-2, with 9 bases fitting TRBD1. J was trimmed by 4 bases and V by 3 bases; bases with no gene match: 13. The germline V gene encodes CDR1 SGDLS and CDR2 YYNGEE. The CDR3 totals 17 residues. This chain's CDR3 is CASSAPDYTGGGYGYTF. The CDR3 coding sequence is TGTGCCAGCAGCGCACCAGACTACACAGGGGGCGGCTATGGCTACACCTTC.

In this sample, this clone turned up a few times. The chain links TRBV7-2 to TRBJ2-4; TRBD1 aligns across 9 bases. Germline CDR1 reads SGHTA; CDR2 reads FQGNSA. V dropped 0 bases and J dropped 5; count of bases not matched to a gene: 5. This CDR3 is 16 amino acids long. This chain's CDR3 is CASSLAGTGIQNIQYF. CDR3 nucleotides: TGTGCCAGCAGCTTAGCAGGGACAGGGATCCAAAACATTCAGTACTTC.

This clone was detected a few times. This chain joins TRBV27 and TRBJ1-2; no clear D. V was shortened by 8 bases and J by 8 bases, with 12 bases between the two germline ends. Germline V gene data show CDR1 as MNHEY and CDR2 as SMNVEV (reference sequence). CDR3 length: 11 residues. This CDR3 is CASSGGDGYTF. DNA of the CDR3: TGTGCCAGCTCGGGAGGAGACGGCTACACCTTC.

The V call is TRBV5-1, the J call TRBJ2-5, with TRBD2 identical over 8 bases. After removal of 7 bases from V and 5 bases from J, the junction contained 19 bases not matched to a gene. The CDR3 contains 17 residues. In germline, CDR1 is SGHRS, CDR2 YFSETQ. The DNA for the CDR3 is TGCGCCAGCCGAAAAGGACGGACAGCGGGAGTAGTGGAGACCCAGTACTTC. Amino acids: CASRKGRTAGVVETQYF.

The rearrangement uses TRBV5-1 and TRBJ1-1; D not resolved. V lost 0 bases and J lost 0, with 6 bases in between. The CDR3 totals 14 residues. CDR1 SGHRS and CDR2 YFSETQ come from the germline V gene. CDR3 nucleotides: TGCGCCAGCAGCTTGGACACCCTGAACACTGAAGCTTTCTTT. It codes for CASSLDTLNTEAFF.

V and J are TRBV9 and TRBJ2-3; 12 nucleotides match TRBD2. The V segment lost 3 bases and the J segment 5 bases; nucleotides outside the gene matches: 7. This CDR3 contains 16 residues. Germline loops: CDR1 SGDLS, CDR2 YYNGEE. CDR3 sequence reads: CASSASGGAVGDTQYF. The CDR3 coding sequence is TGTGCCAGCAGCGCTAGCGGGGGGGCAGTTGGAGATACGCAGTATTTT.

This chain joins TRBV11-2 and TRBJ2-1; unclear D gene. Per the germline V gene, CDR1 is SGHAT and CDR2 is FQNNGV. CDR3 length equals 15 residues. Trimming took 5 bases from V and 2 from J, leaving 13 bases between them. The CDR3: CASSLGPPPYNEQFF. The CDR3 DNA reads as TGTGCCAGCAGCCTCGGTCCGCCTCCCTACAATGAGCAGTTCTTC.

This clone was counted between two and nine times. The chain uses TRBV27 and TRBJ1-2; the D gene is possibly TRBD1 (6 bases). CDR3 length: 16 amino acids. Germline lookup yields CDR1 MNHEY and CDR2 SMNVEV (reference sequence). V shed 5 bases and J shed 7 bases, with 23 bases lying between them. CDR3 in DNA: TGTGCCAGCAGTCCTCCTCCCTCCCTAGGGGGGACTGGCTACACCTTC. Its protein product is CASSPPPSLGGTGYTF.

This clone showed up many times. The rearrangement links TRBV29-1 to TRBJ1-2, with TRBD1 as a possible D gene (5 bases). V lost 6 bases to trimming and J lost 8 bases, with 19 bases between them. CDR1 is SQVTM, CDR2 ANQGSEA, per germline. This CDR3 has 13 residues. The CDR3 sequence: CSVNPGLASGYTF. As DNA, the CDR3 is TGCAGCGTCAATCCGGGACTAGCCTCGGGCTACACCTTC.

The gene calls are TRBV10-3 and TRBJ2-5; 8 bases match TRBD1. The J call is in doubt because the DNA end fits TRBJ2-7 better. Per germline, CDR1 ENHRY and CDR2 SYGVKD. CDR3 length: 14 amino acids. The CDR3 bases are TGTGCCATCAGTGACCTACAGGGGGTCTACGAGCAGTACTTC. Its protein product is CAISDLQGVYEQYF.

The chain combines TRBV30 with TRBJ1-2, with D perhaps TRBD1 (6 bases). The CDR3 sequence is 18 residues long. CDR1 is GTSNPN, CDR2 SVGIG, per germline (reference sequence). V dropped 3 bases and J dropped 3 bases, with 26 bases sitting between them. CDR3 nucleotides: TGTGCCTGGAGATTCTCCTCGGGACACTTCATTTCGGACTATGGCTACACCTTC. Translating gives CAWRFSSGHFISDYGYTF.

CDR3 in amino acids: CASSPHPDGETQYF. The CDR3 nucleotides read TGTGCCAGCAGCCCACATCCCGATGGGGAGACCCAGTACTTC. V is TRBV7-3 and J is TRBJ2-5; D uncertain. There are 14 residues in the CDR3. CDR1 is SGHTA and CDR2 is FQGTGA in the germline V gene. Trimming took off 5 bases at V and 5 bases at J, with 15 bases between the two ends.

The J gene is TRBJ2-2, the V gene TRBV7-3; D ambiguous. This CDR3 has 15 residues. Trimming removed 0 bases at V and 1 base at J, with 6 bases between. Germline V gene data show CDR1 as SGHTA and CDR2 as FQGTGA. CDR3 in DNA: TGTGCCAGCAGCTTAACGCCTGGGAACACCGGGGAGCTGTTTTTT. It encodes CASSLTPGNTGELFF.

V usage is TRBV4-2 and J usage is TRBJ2-1; TRBD2 might be the D (6 bases). V lost 5 bases to trimming and J lost 2 bases, with 13 bases between them. Germline CDR1 LGHNA, CDR2 YNFKEQ. CDR3 length: 15 residues. CDR3 DNA: TGTGCCAGCAGCTTTGAGAGCGGGCCCTACAATGAGCAGTTCTTC. This sequence encodes CASSFESGPYNEQFF.

About this clone itself: Other DNA sequences in this sample translate to the same CDR3. The chain recombines TRBV9 with TRBJ1-2; 8 bases agree with TRBD1. Per germline, CDR1 SGDLS and CDR2 YYNGEE. The CDR3 is 15 residues long. With V trimmed by 0 bases and J by 2 bases, 3 bases remained unmatched. The CDR3 DNA follows: TGTGCCAGCAGCGTAGTAGCAGGGGGCAACTATGGCTACACCTTC. Translated, it gives CASSVVAGGNYGYTF.